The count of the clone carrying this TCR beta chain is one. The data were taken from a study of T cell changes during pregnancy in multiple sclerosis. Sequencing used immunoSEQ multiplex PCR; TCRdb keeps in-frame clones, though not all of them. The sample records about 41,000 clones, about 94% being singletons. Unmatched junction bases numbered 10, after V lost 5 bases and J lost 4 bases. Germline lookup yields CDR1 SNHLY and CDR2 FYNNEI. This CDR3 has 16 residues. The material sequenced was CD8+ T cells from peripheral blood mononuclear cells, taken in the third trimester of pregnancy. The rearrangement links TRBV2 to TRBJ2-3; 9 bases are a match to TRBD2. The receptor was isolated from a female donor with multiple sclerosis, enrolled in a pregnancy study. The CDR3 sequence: CASSFSGSTSADTQYF. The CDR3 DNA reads TGTGCCAGCAGTTTTAGCGGGAGTACTTCTGCAGATACGCAGTATTTT.